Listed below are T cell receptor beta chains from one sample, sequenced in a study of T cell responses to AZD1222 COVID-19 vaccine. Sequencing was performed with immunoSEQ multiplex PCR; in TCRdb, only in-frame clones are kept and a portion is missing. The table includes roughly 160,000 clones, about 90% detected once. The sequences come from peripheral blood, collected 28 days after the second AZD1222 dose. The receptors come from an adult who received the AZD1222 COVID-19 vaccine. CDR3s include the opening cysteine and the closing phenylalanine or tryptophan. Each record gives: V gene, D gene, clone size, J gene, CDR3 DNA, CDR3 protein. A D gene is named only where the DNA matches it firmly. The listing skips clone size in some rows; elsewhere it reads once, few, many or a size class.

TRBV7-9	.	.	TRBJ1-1	TGTGCCAGCAGCTTAGTGGGAGACGGGTCTGAAGCTTTCTTT	CASSLVGDGSEAFF
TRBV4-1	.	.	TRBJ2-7	TGCGCCAGCAGCCAAGTCCCAGGGGTAGTTTCCTACGAGCAGTACTTC	CASSQVPGVVSYEQYF
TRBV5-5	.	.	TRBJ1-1	TGTGCCAGCAGCGTGGGTTCTCGGAACACTGAAGCTTTCTTT	CASSVGSRNTEAFF
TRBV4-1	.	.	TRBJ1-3	TGCGCCAGCAGCCAAGGGGGGCTGGGAAACACCATATATTTT	CASSQGGLGNTIYF
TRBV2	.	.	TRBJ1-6	TGTGCCAGCAGTGAAGCGTTAAGGGTTCGTGATAATTCACCCCTCCACTTT	CASSEALRVRDNSPLHF
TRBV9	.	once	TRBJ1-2	TGTGCCAGCAGCGGTCCGGGGATGGATGGCTACACCTTC	CASSGPGMDGYTF
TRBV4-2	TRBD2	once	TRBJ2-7	TGTGCCAGCAGCCAGGATAGCGGGAGATCCTACGAGCAGTACTTC	CASSQDSGRSYEQYF
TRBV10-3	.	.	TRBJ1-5	TGTGCCATCAGTGAGTCCCAGGGGCCGGCCGGGACCCAGCATTTT	CAISESQGPAGTQHF
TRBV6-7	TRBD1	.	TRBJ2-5	TGTGCCAGCAGGGACAGGGGGTTTCAAGAGACCCAGTACTTC	CASRDRGFQETQYF
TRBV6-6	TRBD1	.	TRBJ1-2	TGTGCCAGCAGCCGAAGGGGGCCCAATGGCTACACCTTC	CASSRRGPNGYTF
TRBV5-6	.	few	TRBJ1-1	TGTGCCAGCAGCTTGTTGGGTCACTCTTACACTGAAGCTTTCTTT	CASSLLGHSYTEAFF
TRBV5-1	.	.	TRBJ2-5	TGCGCCAGCAGCACTCCGGGGGTCAAAGAGACCCAGTACTTC	CASSTPGVKETQYF
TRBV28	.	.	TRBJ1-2	TGTGCCAGCAGTTCCCCCGGGGGCGGTAACTATGGCTACACCTTC	CASSSPGGGNYGYTF
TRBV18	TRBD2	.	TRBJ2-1	TGTGCCAGCTCACCACCGTCTAGCGGGAGTTACAATGAGCAGTTCTTC	CASSPPSSGSYNEQFF
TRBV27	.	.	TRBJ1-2	TGTGCCAGCAGGGACCGTATGTCTGGCTACACCTTC	CASRDRMSGYTF
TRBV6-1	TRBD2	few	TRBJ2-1	TGTGCCAGCAGTGAGGGTTTAGCGGGGAACAATGAGCAGTTCTTC	CASSEGLAGNNEQFF
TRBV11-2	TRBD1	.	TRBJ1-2	TGTGCCAGCAGGGTCACAGGGGGACTTGGCTACACCTTC	CASRVTGGLGYTF
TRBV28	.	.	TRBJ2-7	TGTGCCTCCCAATCCGGGCAATACGAGCAGTACTTC	CASQSGQYEQYF
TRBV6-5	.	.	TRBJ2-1	TGTGCCAGCACTGCCCGGGTCGGGGCTTACAATGAGCAGTTCTTC	CASTARVGAYNEQFF
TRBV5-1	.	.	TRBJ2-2	TGCGCCAGCAGCTTGCCTCAGAACACCGGGGAGCTGTTTTTT	CASSLPQNTGELFF
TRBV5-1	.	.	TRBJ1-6	TGCGCCAGCAGCGGGTATAGTGGCCGATCACCCCTCCACTTT	CASSGYSGRSPLHF
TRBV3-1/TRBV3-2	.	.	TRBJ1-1	TGTGCCAGCAGCCAAGAGGCGCGGATGGACACTGAAGCTTTCTTT	CASSQEARMDTEAFF
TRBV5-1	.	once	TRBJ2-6	TGCGCCAGCAGCTTTGGACCTGGGGCCAACGTCCTGACTTTC	CASSFGPGANVLTF
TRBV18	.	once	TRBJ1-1	TGTGCCAGCTCACCAGGGCTGGGGGGCCGGTGGACTGAAGCTTTCTTT	CASSPGLGGRWTEAFF
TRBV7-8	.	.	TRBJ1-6	TGTGCCAGCAGCTTAGGATCCGGGGAAGTTGGTTCACCCCTCCACTTT	CASSLGSGEVGSPLHF
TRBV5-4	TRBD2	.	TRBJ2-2	TGTGCCAGCAGCTTAGCGGGAGGCCGCGGGGAGCTGTTTTTT	CASSLAGGRGELFF
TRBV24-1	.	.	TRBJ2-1	TGTGCCACCAGTGAAAAGGGCCTTAATCCTGAGCAGTTCTTC	CATSEKGLNPEQFF
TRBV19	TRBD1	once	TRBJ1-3	TGTGCCAGTAGTACCTCCAGGGGGCTCTACGCGGACACCATATATTTT	CASSTSRGLYADTIYF
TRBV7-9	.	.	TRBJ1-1	TGTGCCAGCAGCTTAGAGGGGACCGGAACTGAAGCTTTCTTT	CASSLEGTGTEAFF
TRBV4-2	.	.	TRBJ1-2	TGTGCCAGCAGCCAAGGCGAGGGAAAGGGGTACTATGGCTACACCTTC	CASSQGEGKGYYGYTF
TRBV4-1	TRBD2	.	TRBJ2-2	TGCGCCAGCAGCCAAGTGGGACTAGCGGGAAGATCATACACCGGGGAGCTGTTTTTT	CASSQVGLAGRSYTGELFF
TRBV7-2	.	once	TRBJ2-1	TGTGCCAGCAGTCAATCCGGGGCGATCTACAATGAGCAGTTCTTC	CASSQSGAIYNEQFF
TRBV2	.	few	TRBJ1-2	TGTGCCAGCAAGGAGGGTATTGGCTATGGCTACACCTTC	CASKEGIGYGYTF
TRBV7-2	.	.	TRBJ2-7	TGTGCCAGCAGCTTACCCCGCGGAGGGCTAGCTTCCTACGAGCAGTACTTC	CASSLPRGGLASYEQYF
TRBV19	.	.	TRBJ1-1	TGTGCCAGTACGGGGCAGAGGAACACTGAAGCTTTCTTT	CASTGQRNTEAFF
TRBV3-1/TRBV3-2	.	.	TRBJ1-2	TGTGCCAGCAGCTACGTCGGAGGCAGGAACTATGGCTACACCTTC	CASSYVGGRNYGYTF
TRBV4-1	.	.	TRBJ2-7	TGCGCCAGCAGCCAAGGTCCCAAATTTCGTTACGAGCAGTACTTC	CASSQGPKFRYEQYF
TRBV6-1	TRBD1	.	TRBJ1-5	TGTGCCAGCAGTGATCAGGGGGCGAATCAGCCCCAGCATTTT	CASSDQGANQPQHF
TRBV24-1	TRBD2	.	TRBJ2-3	TGTGCCACCAGTGATTCTGGACTAGCGGGGCGCACAGATACGCAGTATTTT	CATSDSGLAGRTDTQYF
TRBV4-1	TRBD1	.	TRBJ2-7	TGCGCCAGCAGCCAAGGCTGGGGGGACAGGGTGGTCGGCTACGAGCAGTACTTC	CASSQGWGDRVVGYEQYF
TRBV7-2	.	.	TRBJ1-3	TGTGCCAGCAGCTTTAATAGAAACACCATATATTTT	CASSFNRNTIYF
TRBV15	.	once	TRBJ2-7	TGTGCCACCAGCGGGGAAAGGGGCCCCTACGAGCAGTACTTC	CATSGERGPYEQYF
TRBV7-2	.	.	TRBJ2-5	TGTGCCAGCAGCTTAGACGGCGTAAGGGGAGAGACCCAGTACTTC	CASSLDGVRGETQYF
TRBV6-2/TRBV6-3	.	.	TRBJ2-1	TGTGCCAGCAGTATTAGCGGAACTAATGAGCAGTTCTTC	CASSISGTNEQFF
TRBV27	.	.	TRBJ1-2	TGTGCCAGCAGTTTATCACAGGCCAACTATTATGGCTACACCTTC	CASSLSQANYYGYTF
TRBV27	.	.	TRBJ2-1	TGTGCCAGCAGTCTAATCTCCGGTTACAATGAGCAGTTCTTC	CASSLISGYNEQFF
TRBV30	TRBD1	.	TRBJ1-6	TGTGCCTGGAGGGACGACAGGGGAGGTTCACCCCTCCACTTT	CAWRDDRGGSPLHF
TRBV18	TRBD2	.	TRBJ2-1	TGTGCCAGCTCACCGCCTCAGAGGGGAGGGGCCAGTGAGCAGTTCTTC	CASSPPQRGGASEQFF
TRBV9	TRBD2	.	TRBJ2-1	TGTGCCAGCAGCGTAGCTTGGGGGAGGGACGGTGAGCAGTTCTTC	CASSVAWGRDGEQFF
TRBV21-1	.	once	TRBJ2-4	TGTGCCAGCATTAAACACTCAGCCAAAAACATTCAGTACTTC	CASIKHSAKNIQYF
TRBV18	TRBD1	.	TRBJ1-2	TGTGCCAGCTCACCCACCGGGACAGGGGGCGTTAGCTATGGCTACACCTTC	CASSPTGTGGVSYGYTF
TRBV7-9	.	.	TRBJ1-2	TGTGCCAGCAGCTTGGCCCTTGGCTACACCTTC	CASSLALGYTF
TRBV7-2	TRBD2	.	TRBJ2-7	TGTGCCAGCAGCTTAGGACTAGCGAGCGACGAGCAGTACTTC	CASSLGLASDEQYF
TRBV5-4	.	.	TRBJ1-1	TGTGCCAGCAGCTCGAGGGAAGAGAACACTGAAGCTTTCTTT	CASSSREENTEAFF
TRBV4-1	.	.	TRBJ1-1	TGCGCCAGCAGCCAACTAGGTAAGGGGCCGTGGAACACTGAAGCTTTCTTT	CASSQLGKGPWNTEAFF